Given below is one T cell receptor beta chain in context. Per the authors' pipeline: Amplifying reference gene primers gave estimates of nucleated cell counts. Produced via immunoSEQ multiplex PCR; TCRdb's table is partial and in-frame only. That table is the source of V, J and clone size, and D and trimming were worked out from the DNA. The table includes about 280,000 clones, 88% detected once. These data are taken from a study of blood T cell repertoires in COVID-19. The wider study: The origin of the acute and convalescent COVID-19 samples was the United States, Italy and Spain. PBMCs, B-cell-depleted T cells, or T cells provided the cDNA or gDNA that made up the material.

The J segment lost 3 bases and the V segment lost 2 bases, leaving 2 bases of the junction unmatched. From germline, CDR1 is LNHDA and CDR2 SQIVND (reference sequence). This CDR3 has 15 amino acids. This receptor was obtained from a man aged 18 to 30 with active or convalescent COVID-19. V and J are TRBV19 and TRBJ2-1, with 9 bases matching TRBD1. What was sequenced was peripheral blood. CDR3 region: CASSIMGQGYNEQFF. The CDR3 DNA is TGTGCCAGTAGTATAATGGGACAGGGCTACAATGAGCAGTTCTTC.